This T cell receptor (beta chain) was profiled in a study of PD-1 and CTLA-4 blockade in melanoma (dated by TCRdb to the early 2020s). At the level of the whole study: The study compared how PD-1 blockade and CTLA-4 blockade affected the melanoma-reactive CD8 T cell response in patients with melanoma.

The CDR3 runs 11 amino acids, cysteine and phenylalanine included. This entry keeps only the CDR3 DNA: 33 bases, framed from base 1. Trimming costs V 8 bases and J 3 bases, and their ends lie 8 bases apart. A remark on this clone: It has no known antigen specificity. Per-nucleotide qualities are absent, and no much larger clonotype sits a single base away.

The library was made by the immunoSEQ multiplex PCR assay. Sourced from immuneACCESS, this table was stored by TCRdb with only in-frame sequences that have V and J called. A share of the clones is absent; for the studies checked, an unresolved V gene accounts for under half, and the remainder has no known explanation. The table for this sample lists some 21,000 clones; around 88% of them were counted only once. The top ten constitute 7.8% of the sample. The clonotype comes from a human donor with melanoma. Sequences were derived from CD8+ T cells from peripheral blood, sampled before anti-PD-1 treatment. The chain uses TRBV12-3 or TRBV12-4 and TRBJ2-7; the D segment could be TRBD1, given 5 matching bases. Here the CDR3 is given as CASSDNYEQYF. The nucleotide sequence is TGTGCCAGCTCGGACAACTACGAGCAGTACTTC.